The 18 T cell receptor beta chains in this list originate from one sample, sequenced in a study of chronic HIV infection and antiretroviral therapy (dated by TCRdb to between 2014 and 2017). Library method: 5' RACE. The run used an Illumina MiSeq. TCRdb redid the processing of the public reads, applying fastp at Q25 and MiXCR, and retained in-frame beta chains. All rows with the same CDR3 protein become a single entry with the most common DNA and genes. Recorded for this sample are approximately 30,000 distinct CDR3 sequences; around 9% of them occurred a single time. Together, the top ten hold about 2.5% of the sample. Sequencing input: peripheral blood. Every receptor here comes from an adult who had HIV and had not received antiretroviral therapy, or was an uninfected healthy control (not recorded which).

This clonotype came up a few times. V usage is TRBV7-9 and J usage is TRBJ1-5; 7 bases agree with TRBD1. There are 14 residues in the CDR3. J gave up 6 bases and V 3 bases, and 5 bases lay outside the gene matches. The germline gives CDR1 SEHNR, CDR2 FQNEAQ (reference sequence). The CDR3 DNA follows: TGTGCCAGCAGCTTTCAGGGGGAAGGTCAGCCCCAGCATTTT. Its protein is CASSFQGEGQPQHF.

This clonotype has ten or more counts. The V call is TRBV27, the J call TRBJ2-7; possibly TRBD1 for D (6 bases). With 5 bases removed from V and 3 bases from J, the gap between germline ends came to 14 bases. CDR1 and CDR2 from the germline V gene are MNHEY and SMNVEV (reference sequence). There are 14 residues in the CDR3. The CDR3, as DNA: TGTGCCAGCAGTGAGGACAGTGGATACTACGAGCAGTACTTC. Its protein product is CASSEDSGYYEQYF.

The chain uses TRBV3-1 and TRBJ2-2; D is undetermined. The V gene lost 4 bases and the J gene lost 5 bases, with 8 bases spanning the gap. The CDR3 has 13 amino acids. In germline, CDR1 is LGHDT, CDR2 YNNKEL (reference sequence). The CDR3 sequence: CASSPLSTGELFF. The CDR3 nucleotides are TGTGCCAGCAGCCCTCTAAGTACCGGGGAGCTGTTTTTT.

By share, this clonotype counts as medium-sized. The V call is TRBV20-1, the J call TRBJ2-1; 14 bases match TRBD2. The CDR3 covers 16 residues. Germline CDR1 DFQATT, CDR2 SNEGSKA (reference sequence). After removal of 3 bases from V and 8 bases from J, the junction contained 9 bases not matched to a gene. The CDR3 bases are TGCAGTGCTAGTCGCACCGGGACTAGCGGGAGTGATGAGCAGTTCTTC. Its protein is CSASRTGTSGSDEQFF.

The V gene is TRBV2, the J gene TRBJ1-1; D is undetermined. This CDR3 has 12 amino acids. V was shortened by 5 bases and J by 6 bases, with 10 bases between the two germline ends. CDR1 and CDR2 from the germline V gene are SNHLY and FYNNEI. CDR3 loop: CASSLAGPEAFF. CDR3 nucleotides: TGTGCCAGCAGTCTGGCTGGACCTGAAGCTTTCTTT.

This clonotype was counted only a few times. The chain combines TRBV4-2 with TRBJ2-3, with 9 bases identical to TRBD2. Germline V gene lookup returns CDR1 LGHNA and CDR2 YNFKEQ. The CDR3 is 17 residues long. Unmatched junction bases numbered 12, after V lost 4 bases and J lost 4 bases. CDR3 sequence (DNA): TGTGCCAGCAGCCGGCCCGGGGGCGGGGGGGCAGCAGATACGCAGTATTTT. Its translation is CASSRPGGGGAADTQYF.

This clonotype has a count of ten or more. The chain employs TRBV7-6 and TRBJ2-7; 9 nucleotides agree with TRBD1. The CDR3 has 14 residues. V lost 4 bases and J lost 2; bases outside the gene matches: 3. Germline V lookup: CDR1 SGHVS, CDR2 FNYEAQ. DNA for the CDR3: TGTGCCAGCAGCTCAAGACAGGGGGCCTACGAGCAGTACTTC. It codes for CASSSRQGAYEQYF. The whole variable domain, filled in from reference TRBV7-6 and TRBJ2-7, reads GAGVSQSPRYKVTKRGQDVALRCDPISGHVSLYWYRQALGQGPEFLTYFNYEAQQDKSGLPNDRFSAERPEGSISTLTIQRTEQRDSAMYRCASSSRQGAYEQYFGPGTRLTVT.

This clonotype was seen a few times. The chain combines TRBV29-1 with TRBJ2-3; TRBD2 agrees at 8 bases. The CDR3 runs 14 residues. The germline CDR1 and CDR2 sequences are SQVTM and ANQGSEA. The V segment lost 4 bases and the J segment 9 bases; nucleotides outside the gene matches: 12. CDR3: CSVGLAGSDRTQYF. As DNA, the CDR3 is TGCAGCGTTGGGTTAGCGGGGTCCGATCGGACGCAGTATTTT.

This clonotype was detected only a few times. The chain combines TRBV20-1 with TRBJ2-1, with TRBD2 matching 11 bases. Unmatched junction bases numbered 0, after V lost 1 base and J lost 4 bases. The germline CDR1 and CDR2 sequences are DFQATT and SNEGSKA (reference sequence). The CDR3 runs to 14 residues. CDR3 DNA sequence: TGCAGTGCTAGAGGACTAGCGGGGTACAATGAGCAGTTCTTC. Translation: CSARGLAGYNEQFF.

This clonotype showed up many times. The genes are TRBV24-1 and TRBJ1-1; 10 bases line up with TRBD1. The CDR3 loop spans 14 amino acids. V shed 7 bases, J shed 2 bases, and the junction held 3 bases outside the gene matches. Looked up from germline, CDR1 is KGHDR and CDR2 is SFDVKD. CDR3 DNA: TGTGCCACCAGGGGGACAGGGGATAACACTGAAGCTTTCTTT. Translated: CATRGTGDNTEAFF.

This clonotype was found a few times. The V gene is TRBV27, the J gene TRBJ1-6; D is undetermined. The CDR3 runs 14 residues. Germline CDR1 and CDR2: MNHEY and SMNVEV (reference sequence). The ends were cut back, 3 bases at V and 3 bases at J, with 6 bases in the middle. The CDR3 sequence is CASSLRDYNSPLHF. The CDR3 bases are TGTGCCAGCAGTTTGCGGGACTATAATTCACCCCTCCACTTT.

The chain uses TRBV4-1 and TRBJ1-1; 7 bases line up with TRBD1. The CDR3 runs to 15 residues. Germline CDR1 is MGHRA and CDR2 is YSYEKL. Trimming took 1 base from V and 6 from J; bases not matched to a gene: 8. The CDR3 coding sequence is TGCGCCAGCAGCCAAGGACAGGGCGGATTCGCTGAAGCTTTCTTT. This translates into CASSQGQGGFAEAFF.

Many counts were recorded for this clonotype. The chain joins TRBV9 to TRBJ2-3, with 7 bases identical to TRBD1. V dropped 0 bases and J dropped 6; count of bases not matched to a gene: 7. In germline, CDR1 is SGDLS, CDR2 YYNGEE. This CDR3 is 15 amino acids long. Here the CDR3 DNA reads TGTGCCAGCAGCGTAGGGACAGGTACGCGCGATACGCAGTATTTT. It yields the protein CASSVGTGTRDTQYF.

This clonotype has ten or more counts. The chain carries TRBV12-3 or TRBV12-4 and TRBJ2-1; 8 nucleotides align to TRBD2. CDR3 size: 16 residues. After removal of 5 bases from V and 7 bases from J, the junction contained 13 bases not matched to a gene. CDR3 in amino acids: CASSPDFSGSINEQFF. CDR3 bases: TGTGCCAGCAGTCCAGATTTCAGCGGGAGTATTAATGAGCAGTTCTTC.

This clonotype came up a few times. The chain combines TRBV5-1 with TRBJ2-3; 10 bases fit TRBD2. The V gene end was trimmed by 3 bases and the J gene end by 5 bases; junction bases not matched to a gene: 3. Germline lookup yields CDR1 SGHRS and CDR2 YFSETQ. The CDR3 runs 14 residues. CDR3 nucleotides: TGCGCCAGCAGCTCAGCGGGAGGGATAGATACGCAGTATTTT. Its translation: CASSSAGGIDTQYF.

The chain employs TRBV6-4 and TRBJ2-2; weak D call: TRBD1 (6 bases). From germline, CDR1 is MRHNA and CDR2 SNTAGT. The CDR3 contains 14 residues. The germline V and J ends were trimmed by 7 bases and 3 bases, with 12 bases remaining between them. In DNA form, the CDR3 reads TGTGCCAGCAAGGGGGAAAGGGACACCGGGGAGCTGTTTTTT. Translated, it gives CASKGERDTGELFF.

At least ten counts were recorded for this clonotype. The rearrangement uses TRBV7-9 and TRBJ2-3; TRBD2 matches 10 bases. Per the germline V gene, CDR1 is SEHNR and CDR2 is FQNEAQ (reference sequence). Trimming at V came to 5 bases and at J to 1 base, leaving 6 bases not matched to a gene. CDR3 length equals 16 residues. The DNA for the CDR3 is TGTGCCAGCAGCCCCCCTAGCGGGGGAGGCACAGATACGCAGTATTTT. Its protein is CASSPPSGGGTDTQYF. The full variable domain, with the rest looked up from reference TRBV7-9 and TRBJ2-3, is DTGVSQNPRHKITKRGQNVTFRCDPISEHNRLYWYRQTLGQGPEFLTYFQNEAQLEKSRLLSDRFSAERPKGSFSTLEIQRTEQGDSAMYLCASSPPSGGGTDTQYFGPGTRLTVL.

This clonotype was detected a few times. The rearrangement uses TRBV7-9 and TRBJ1-1; tentative D call: TRBD1 (5 bases). The ends were cut back, 6 bases at V and 7 bases at J, with 12 bases in the middle. The germline V gene has CDR1 SEHNR and CDR2 FQNEAQ (reference sequence). The CDR3 consists of 12 residues. The CDR3 region has the DNA TGTGCCAGCAGACAAGAGAGGGGTGAAGCTTTCTTT. It yields the protein CASRQERGEAFF.